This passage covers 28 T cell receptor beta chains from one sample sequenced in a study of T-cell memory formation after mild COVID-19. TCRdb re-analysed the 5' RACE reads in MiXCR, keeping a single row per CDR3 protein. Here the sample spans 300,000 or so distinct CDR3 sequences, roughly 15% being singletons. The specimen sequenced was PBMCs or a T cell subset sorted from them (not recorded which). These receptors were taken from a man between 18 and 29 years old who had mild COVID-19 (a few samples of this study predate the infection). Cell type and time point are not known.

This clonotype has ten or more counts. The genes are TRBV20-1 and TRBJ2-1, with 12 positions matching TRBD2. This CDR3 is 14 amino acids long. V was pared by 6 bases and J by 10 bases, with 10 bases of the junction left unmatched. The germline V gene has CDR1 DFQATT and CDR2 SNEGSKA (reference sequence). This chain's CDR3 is CSATLAGGQNEQFF. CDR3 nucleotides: TGCAGTGCCACGCTAGCGGGGGGGCAGAACGAGCAGTTCTTC.

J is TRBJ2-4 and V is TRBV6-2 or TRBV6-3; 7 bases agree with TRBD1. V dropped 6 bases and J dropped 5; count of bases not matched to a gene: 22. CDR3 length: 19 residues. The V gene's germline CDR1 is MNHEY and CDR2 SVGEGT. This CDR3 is CASSLQKTPTDRAENIQYF. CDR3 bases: TGTGCCAGCAGCCTACAAAAAACACCCACTGACAGGGCAGAAAACATTCAGTACTTC.

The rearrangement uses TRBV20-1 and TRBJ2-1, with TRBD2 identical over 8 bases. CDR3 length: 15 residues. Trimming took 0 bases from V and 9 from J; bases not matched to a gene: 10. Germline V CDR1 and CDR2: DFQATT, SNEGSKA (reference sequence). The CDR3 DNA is TGCAGTGCTAGAGATCCGGGCGGGGGGACGGGTGAGCAGTTCTTC. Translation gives CSARDPGGGTGEQFF.

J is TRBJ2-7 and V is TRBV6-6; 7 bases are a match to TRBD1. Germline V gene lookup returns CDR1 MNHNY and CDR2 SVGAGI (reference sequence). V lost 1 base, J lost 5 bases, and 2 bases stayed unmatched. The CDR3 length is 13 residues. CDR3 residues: CASSYYRGDEQYV. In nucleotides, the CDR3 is TGTGCCAGCAGTTACTACAGGGGCGACGAGCAGTACGTC.

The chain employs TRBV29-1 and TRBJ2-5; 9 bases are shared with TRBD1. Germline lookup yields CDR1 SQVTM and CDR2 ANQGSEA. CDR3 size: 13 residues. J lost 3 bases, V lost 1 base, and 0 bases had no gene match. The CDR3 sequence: CSVEGTGEETQYF. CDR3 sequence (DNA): TGCAGCGTTGAAGGGACAGGGGAAGAGACCCAGTACTTC.

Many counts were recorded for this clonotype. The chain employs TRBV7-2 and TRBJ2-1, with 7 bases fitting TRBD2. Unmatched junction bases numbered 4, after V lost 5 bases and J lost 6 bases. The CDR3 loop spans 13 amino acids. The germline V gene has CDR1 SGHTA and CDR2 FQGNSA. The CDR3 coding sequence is TGTGCCAGCAGCCGCGGGACTACCAATGAGCAGTTCTTC. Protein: CASSRGTTNEQFF.

CDR3 DNA: TGTGCCAGTAGTATTGACAAACACAATGAGCAGTTCTTC. Translation gives CASSIDKHNEQFF. The gene calls are TRBV19 and TRBJ2-1; D uncertain. Trimming cost V 3 bases and J 5 bases, with 8 bases left between them. The CDR3 covers 13 residues. Germline V gene data show CDR1 as LNHDA and CDR2 as SQIVND (reference sequence).

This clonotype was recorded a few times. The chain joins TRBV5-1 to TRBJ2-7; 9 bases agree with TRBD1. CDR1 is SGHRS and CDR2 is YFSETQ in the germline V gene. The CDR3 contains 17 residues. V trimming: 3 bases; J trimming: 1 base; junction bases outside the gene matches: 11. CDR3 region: CASSSAGTGTASYEQYF. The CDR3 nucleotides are TGCGCCAGCAGCTCGGCGGGGACAGGGACGGCGTCCTACGAGCAGTACTTC.

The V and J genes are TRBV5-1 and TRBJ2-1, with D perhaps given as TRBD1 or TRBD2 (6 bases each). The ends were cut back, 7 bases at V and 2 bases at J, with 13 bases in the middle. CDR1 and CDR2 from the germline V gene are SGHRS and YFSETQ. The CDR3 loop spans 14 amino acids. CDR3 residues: CASRGHSTYNEQFF. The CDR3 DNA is TGCGCCAGCCGGGGGCACAGCACCTACAATGAGCAGTTCTTC. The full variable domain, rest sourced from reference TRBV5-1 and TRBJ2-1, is KAGVTQTPRYLIKTRGQQVTLSCSPISGHRSVSWYQQTPGQGLQFLFEYFSETQRNKGNFPGRFSGRQFSNSRSEMNVSTLELGDSALYLCASRGHSTYNEQFFGPGTRLTVL.

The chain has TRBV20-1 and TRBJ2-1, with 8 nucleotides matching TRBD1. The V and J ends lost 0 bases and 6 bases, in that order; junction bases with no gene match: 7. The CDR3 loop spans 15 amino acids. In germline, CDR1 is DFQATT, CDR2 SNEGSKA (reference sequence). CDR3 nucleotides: TGCAGTGCTAGAGATAGCAGGGGGCGAGCCAATGAGCAGTTCTTC. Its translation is CSARDSRGRANEQFF.

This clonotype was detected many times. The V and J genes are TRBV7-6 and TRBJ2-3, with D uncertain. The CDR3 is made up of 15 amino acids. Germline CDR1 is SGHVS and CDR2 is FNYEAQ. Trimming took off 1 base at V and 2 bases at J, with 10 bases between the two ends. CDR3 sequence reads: CASSLEGDATDTQYF. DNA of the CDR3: TGTGCCAGCAGCTTAGAGGGTGACGCCACAGATACGCAGTATTTT.

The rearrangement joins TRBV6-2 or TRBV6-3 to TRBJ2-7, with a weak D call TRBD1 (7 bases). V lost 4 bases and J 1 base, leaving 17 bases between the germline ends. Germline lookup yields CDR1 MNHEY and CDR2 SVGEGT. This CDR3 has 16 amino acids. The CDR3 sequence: CASSSPGGGGSYEQYV. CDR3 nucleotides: TGTGCCAGCAGTTCCCCTGGAGGGGGCGGATCCTACGAGCAGTACGTC.

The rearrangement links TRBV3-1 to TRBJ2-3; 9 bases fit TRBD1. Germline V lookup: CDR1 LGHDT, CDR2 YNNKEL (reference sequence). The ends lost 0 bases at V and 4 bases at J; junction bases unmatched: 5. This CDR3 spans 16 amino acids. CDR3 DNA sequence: TGTGCCAGCAGCCAAGATCGGGACAGGGCCTCAGATACGCAGTATTTT. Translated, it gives CASSQDRDRASDTQYF.

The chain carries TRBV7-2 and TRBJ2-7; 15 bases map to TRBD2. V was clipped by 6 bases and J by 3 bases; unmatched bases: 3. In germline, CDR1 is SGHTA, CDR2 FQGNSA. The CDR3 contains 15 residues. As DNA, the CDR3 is TGTGCCAGCAGGCCGGGACTAGCGGGGGGCTACGAGCAGTACTTC. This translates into CASRPGLAGGYEQYF.

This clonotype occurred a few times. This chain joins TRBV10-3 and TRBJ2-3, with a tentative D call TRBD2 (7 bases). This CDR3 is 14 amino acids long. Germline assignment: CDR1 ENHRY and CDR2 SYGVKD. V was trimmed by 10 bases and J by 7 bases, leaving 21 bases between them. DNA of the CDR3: TGTGCCAACGGCGCTGGGGGGGGGCTTTATACGCAGTATTTT. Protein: CANGAGGGLYTQYF.

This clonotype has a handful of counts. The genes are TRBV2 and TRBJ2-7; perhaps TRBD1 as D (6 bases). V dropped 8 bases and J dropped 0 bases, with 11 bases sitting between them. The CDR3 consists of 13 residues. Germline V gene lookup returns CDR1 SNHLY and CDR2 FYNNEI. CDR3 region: CASGRTASYEQYF. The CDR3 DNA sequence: TGTGCCAGCGGCCGGACAGCCTCCTACGAGCAGTACTTC.

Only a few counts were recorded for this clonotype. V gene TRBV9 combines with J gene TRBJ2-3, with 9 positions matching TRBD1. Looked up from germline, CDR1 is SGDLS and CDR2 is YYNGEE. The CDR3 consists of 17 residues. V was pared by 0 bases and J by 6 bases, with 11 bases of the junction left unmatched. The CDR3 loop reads CASSVAPRTGTGDTQYF. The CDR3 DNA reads TGTGCCAGCAGCGTAGCCCCGCGGACAGGGACAGGGGATACGCAGTATTTT.

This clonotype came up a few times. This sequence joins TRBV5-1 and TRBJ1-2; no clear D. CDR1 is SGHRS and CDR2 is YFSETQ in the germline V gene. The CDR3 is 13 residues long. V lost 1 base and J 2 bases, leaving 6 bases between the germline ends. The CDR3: CASSLTRNYGYTF. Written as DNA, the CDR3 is TGCGCCAGCAGCTTGACACGGAACTATGGCTACACCTTC. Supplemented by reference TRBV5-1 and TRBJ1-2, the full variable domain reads KAGVTQTPRYLIKTRGQQVTLSCSPISGHRSVSWYQQTPGQGLQFLFEYFSETQRNKGNFPGRFSGRQFSNSRSEMNVSTLELGDSALYLCASSLTRNYGYTFGSGTRLTVV.

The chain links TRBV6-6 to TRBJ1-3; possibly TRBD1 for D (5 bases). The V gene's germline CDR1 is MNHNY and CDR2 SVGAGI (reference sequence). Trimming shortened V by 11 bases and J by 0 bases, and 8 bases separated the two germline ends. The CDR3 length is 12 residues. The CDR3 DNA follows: TGTGCCGGGGCAGGCTCTGGAAACACCATATATTTT. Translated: CAGAGSGNTIYF.

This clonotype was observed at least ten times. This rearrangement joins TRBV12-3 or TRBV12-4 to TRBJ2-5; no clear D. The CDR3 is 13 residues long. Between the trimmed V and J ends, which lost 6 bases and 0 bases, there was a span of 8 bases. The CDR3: CASRTTYQETQYF. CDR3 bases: TGTGCCAGCAGGACAACGTACCAAGAGACCCAGTACTTC.

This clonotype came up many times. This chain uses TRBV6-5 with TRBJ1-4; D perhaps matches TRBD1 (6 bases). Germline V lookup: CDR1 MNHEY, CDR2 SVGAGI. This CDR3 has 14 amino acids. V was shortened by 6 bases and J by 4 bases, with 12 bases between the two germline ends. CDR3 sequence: CASRATGNNEKLFF. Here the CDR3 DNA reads TGTGCCAGCAGAGCCACAGGGAATAATGAAAAACTGTTTTTT.

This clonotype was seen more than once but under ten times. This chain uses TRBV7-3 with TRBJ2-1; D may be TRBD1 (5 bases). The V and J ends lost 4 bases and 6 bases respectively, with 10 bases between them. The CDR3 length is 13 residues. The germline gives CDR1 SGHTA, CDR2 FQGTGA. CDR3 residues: CASSSDSPNEQFF. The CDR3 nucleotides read TGTGCCAGCAGCTCCGACAGTCCCAATGAGCAGTTCTTC.

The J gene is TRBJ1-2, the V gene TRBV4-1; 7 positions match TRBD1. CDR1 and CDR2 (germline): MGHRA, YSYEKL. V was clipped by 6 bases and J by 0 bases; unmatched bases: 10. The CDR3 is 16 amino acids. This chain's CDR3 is CASRHQGGSANYGYTF. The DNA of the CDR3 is TGCGCCAGCAGACATCAGGGGGGGTCGGCTAACTATGGCTACACCTTC.

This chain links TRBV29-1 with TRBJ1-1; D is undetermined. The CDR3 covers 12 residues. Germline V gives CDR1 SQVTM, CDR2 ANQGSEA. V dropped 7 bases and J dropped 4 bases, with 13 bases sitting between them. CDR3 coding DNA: TGCAGCGGTGGACTGGTGGGCACTGAAGCTTTCTTT. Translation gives CSGGLVGTEAFF.

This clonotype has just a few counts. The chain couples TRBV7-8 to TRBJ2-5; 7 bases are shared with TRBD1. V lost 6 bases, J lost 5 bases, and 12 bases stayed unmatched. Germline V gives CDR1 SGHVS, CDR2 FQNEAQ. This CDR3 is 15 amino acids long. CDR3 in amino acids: CASSPSVLDRETQYF. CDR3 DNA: TGTGCCAGCAGTCCCTCGGTCCTGGACAGGGAGACCCAGTACTTC.

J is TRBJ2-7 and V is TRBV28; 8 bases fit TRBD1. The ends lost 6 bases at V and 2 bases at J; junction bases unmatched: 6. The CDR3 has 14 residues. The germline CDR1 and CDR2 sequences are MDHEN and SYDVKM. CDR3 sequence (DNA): TGTGCCAGCAGCCCTGGACAGGGACCCTACGAGCAGTACGTC. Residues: CASSPGQGPYEQYV.

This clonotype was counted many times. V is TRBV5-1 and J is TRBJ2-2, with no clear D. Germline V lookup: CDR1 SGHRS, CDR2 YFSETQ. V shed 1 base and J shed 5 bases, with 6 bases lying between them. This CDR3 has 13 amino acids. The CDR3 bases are TGCGCCAGCAGCTTGCGGTTTACCGGGGAGCTGTTTTTT. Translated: CASSLRFTGELFF. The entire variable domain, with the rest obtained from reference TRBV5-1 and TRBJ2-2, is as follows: KAGVTQTPRYLIKTRGQQVTLSCSPISGHRSVSWYQQTPGQGLQFLFEYFSETQRNKGNFPGRFSGRQFSNSRSEMNVSTLELGDSALYLCASSLRFTGELFFGEGSRLTVL.

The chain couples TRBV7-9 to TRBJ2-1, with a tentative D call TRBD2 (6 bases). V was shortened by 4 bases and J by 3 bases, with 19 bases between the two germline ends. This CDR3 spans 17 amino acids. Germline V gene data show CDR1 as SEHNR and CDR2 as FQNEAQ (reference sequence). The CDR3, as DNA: TGTGCCAGCAGCTCCGCCTTGCGGACGGGGGACTACAATGAGCAGTTCTTC. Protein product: CASSSALRTGDYNEQFF.